This is a list of T cell receptor beta chains from one sample in a study of T cell changes during pregnancy in multiple sclerosis. The method was immunoSEQ multiplex PCR; TCRdb's version includes in-frame clones alone and lacks a portion of them. The sample holds some 30,000 clones, around 91% seen once. The sample was CD8+ T cells from peripheral blood mononuclear cells, taken after pregnancy. The receptors derive from a female donor with multiple sclerosis, enrolled in a pregnancy study. Each CDR3 is given with its conserved first and last residue. Fields, in order: CDR3 DNA, CDR3 protein, D gene, V gene, clone size, J gene. The D gene is left open where the match is weak. Only part of the rows carry a size: once, few, many, or a class if the clone is expanded.

CDR3 DNA: TGTGCCAGCAGCGCGACAGGGGGAGGATATCAGCCCCAGCATTTT; CDR3 protein: CASSATGGGYQPQHF; D gene: TRBD1; V gene: TRBV9; clone size: once; J gene: TRBJ1-5
CDR3 DNA: TGTGCCAGCAGCAAGCCCCCACGGGAGGGCCGGGGCACAGATACGCAGTATTTT; CDR3 protein: CASSKPPREGRGTDTQYF; D gene: TRBD2; V gene: TRBV7-9; clone size: NA; J gene: TRBJ2-3
CDR3 DNA: TGCGCCAGCAGCTTGGCCGAAGGGGCGTACTACGAGCAGTACTTC; CDR3 protein: CASSLAEGAYYEQYF; D gene: NA; V gene: TRBV5-1; clone size: NA; J gene: TRBJ2-7
CDR3 DNA: TGCGCCAGCAGCCATCTCTACACCGGGGAGCTGTTTTTT; CDR3 protein: CASSHLYTGELFF; D gene: NA; V gene: TRBV4-1; clone size: NA; J gene: TRBJ2-2
CDR3 DNA: TGTGCCTCCCCAGGGGAAGAAAGAGGCACTGAAGCTTTCTTT; CDR3 protein: CASPGEERGTEAFF; D gene: NA; V gene: TRBV27; clone size: NA; J gene: TRBJ1-1
CDR3 DNA: TGTGCCAGCAGCCCGGCGGAGGGGATGAACACTGAAGCTTTCTTT; CDR3 protein: CASSPAEGMNTEAFF; D gene: NA; V gene: TRBV7-9; clone size: NA; J gene: TRBJ1-1
CDR3 DNA: TGTGCCTGGAGTGTTATGTGGAACACTGAAGCTTTCTTT; CDR3 protein: CAWSVMWNTEAFF; D gene: NA; V gene: TRBV30; clone size: NA; J gene: TRBJ1-1
CDR3 DNA: TGTGCCATCAGTGAAGGGGGAGGGGAGGAGGAGCAGTACTTC; CDR3 protein: CAISEGGGEEEQYF; D gene: NA; V gene: TRBV10-3; clone size: NA; J gene: TRBJ2-7
CDR3 DNA: TGCGCCAGCAGCCCGGTAGTAGCCTACGATGAGCAGTTCTTC; CDR3 protein: CASSPVVAYDEQFF; D gene: NA; V gene: TRBV5-1; clone size: NA; J gene: TRBJ2-1
CDR3 DNA: TGCGCCAGCAGCCACGGGTACAATGAGCAGTTCTTC; CDR3 protein: CASSHGYNEQFF; D gene: NA; V gene: TRBV5-1; clone size: NA; J gene: TRBJ2-1
CDR3 DNA: TGTGCCAGCTGGGGAGACACTGAAGCTTTCTTT; CDR3 protein: CASWGDTEAFF; D gene: NA; V gene: TRBV27; clone size: NA; J gene: TRBJ1-1
CDR3 DNA: TGTGCCAGCAGCTTGGGAAGGGGACTAGGGGTCGGGGAGCAGTTCTTC; CDR3 protein: CASSLGRGLGVGEQFF; D gene: TRBD2; V gene: TRBV5-6; clone size: NA; J gene: TRBJ2-1
CDR3 DNA: TGTGCCAGCAGCCTCCTGTCCTACGAGCAGTACTTC; CDR3 protein: CASSLLSYEQYF; D gene: NA; V gene: TRBV11-2; clone size: once; J gene: TRBJ2-7
CDR3 DNA: TGTGCCAGCAGCATAACGCTCCACGGCTACAATGAGCAGTTCTTC; CDR3 protein: CASSITLHGYNEQFF; D gene: NA; V gene: TRBV11-2; clone size: NA; J gene: TRBJ2-1
CDR3 DNA: TGTGCCAGCAGTTATGACAGGTCTAGCAATCAGCCCCAGCATTTT; CDR3 protein: CASSYDRSSNQPQHF; D gene: NA; V gene: TRBV28; clone size: NA; J gene: TRBJ1-5
CDR3 DNA: TGCGCCAGCAGCCAGGACAGGGGTTTAGGCACTGAAGCTTTCTTT; CDR3 protein: CASSQDRGLGTEAFF; D gene: TRBD1; V gene: TRBV4-3; clone size: NA; J gene: TRBJ1-1
CDR3 DNA: TGTGCTAGTGGTACTCGAGGGACAGGGTATGGAGATACGCAGTATTTT; CDR3 protein: CASGTRGTGYGDTQYF; D gene: TRBD1; V gene: TRBV12-5; clone size: NA; J gene: TRBJ2-3
CDR3 DNA: TGCGCCAGCAGCTGGGGACAGGGAACGCGGAATGAGCAGTTCTTC; CDR3 protein: CASSWGQGTRNEQFF; D gene: TRBD1; V gene: TRBV5-1; clone size: NA; J gene: TRBJ2-1
CDR3 DNA: TGTGCCAGCAGCTCAGGGACTAGCGGCTACGAGCAGTACTTC; CDR3 protein: CASSSGTSGYEQYF; D gene: TRBD2; V gene: TRBV13; clone size: NA; J gene: TRBJ2-7
CDR3 DNA: TGTGCCAGCAGCTTAGTGCCAGGATTCGAGGAGACCCAGTACTTC; CDR3 protein: CASSLVPGFEETQYF; D gene: NA; V gene: TRBV11-2; clone size: NA; J gene: TRBJ2-5
CDR3 DNA: TGTGCCAGCAGGACAGACAGGGCGGGTCTTGAGCAGTACTTC; CDR3 protein: CASRTDRAGLEQYF; D gene: TRBD1; V gene: TRBV28; clone size: once; J gene: TRBJ2-7
CDR3 DNA: TGTGCCAGCAGCTTCCCGGTCCGAGAAGCGAACACCGGGGAGCTGTTTTTT; CDR3 protein: CASSFPVREANTGELFF; D gene: NA; V gene: TRBV7-9; clone size: NA; J gene: TRBJ2-2
CDR3 DNA: TGTGCCAGCAGCCCGGCCCCGGGACTAGCGGGAGAGATGTTCTTC; CDR3 protein: CASSPAPGLAGEMFF; D gene: TRBD2; V gene: TRBV5-4; clone size: NA; J gene: TRBJ2-1
CDR3 DNA: TGTGCCAGCAGCGCTAGCGGGCCCGGGGAGCTGTTTTTT; CDR3 protein: CASSASGPGELFF; D gene: TRBD2; V gene: TRBV9; clone size: NA; J gene: TRBJ2-2
CDR3 DNA: TGCGCCAGCAGCCAAGCCCGGGGAACAGATACGCAGTATTTT; CDR3 protein: CASSQARGTDTQYF; D gene: NA; V gene: TRBV4-3; clone size: NA; J gene: TRBJ2-3
CDR3 DNA: TGTGCCAGCAGTTATGACAGGGGCTCTGGGGCCAACGTCCTGACTTTC; CDR3 protein: CASSYDRGSGANVLTF; D gene: TRBD1; V gene: TRBV6-5; clone size: medium-sized; J gene: TRBJ2-6
CDR3 DNA: TGTGCCAGCAGTTACTCGGGAGGGAACTACGAGCAGTACTTC; CDR3 protein: CASSYSGGNYEQYF; D gene: TRBD2; V gene: TRBV6-5; clone size: medium-sized; J gene: TRBJ2-7
CDR3 DNA: TGCAGCGTTGAATCCTCGGGGGATGGGACCGGGGAGCTGTTTTTT; CDR3 protein: CSVESSGDGTGELFF; D gene: NA; V gene: TRBV29-1; clone size: NA; J gene: TRBJ2-2
CDR3 DNA: TGTGCCAGCAGTGACGGGACTAGCGGGAGCACAGATACGCAGTATTTT; CDR3 protein: CASSDGTSGSTDTQYF; D gene: TRBD2; V gene: TRBV6-4; clone size: NA; J gene: TRBJ2-3
CDR3 DNA: TGTGCCAGCAGTTTAACTAGCGACAACACAGATACGCAGTATTTT; CDR3 protein: CASSLTSDNTDTQYF; D gene: TRBD2; V gene: TRBV28; clone size: NA; J gene: TRBJ2-3
CDR3 DNA: TGTGCCAGCAGTCATCAGGGGGCACAAGAGACCCAGTACTTC; CDR3 protein: CASSHQGAQETQYF; D gene: TRBD1; V gene: TRBV27; clone size: NA; J gene: TRBJ2-5
CDR3 DNA: TGTGCCAGCAGCCCTCTGGAGAACACCTACGAGCAGTACTTC; CDR3 protein: CASSPLENTYEQYF; D gene: NA; V gene: TRBV7-9; clone size: NA; J gene: TRBJ2-7
CDR3 DNA: TGCAGCGTGGCCGGGACTAGCGGGAGCTTGTCAGATACGCAGTATTTT; CDR3 protein: CSVAGTSGSLSDTQYF; D gene: TRBD2; V gene: TRBV29-1; clone size: NA; J gene: TRBJ2-3
CDR3 DNA: TGTGCCAGCAGTCCAGGGACTAGCGGGAGTTCTCCCCAGTACTTC; CDR3 protein: CASSPGTSGSSPQYF; D gene: TRBD2; V gene: TRBV27; clone size: NA; J gene: TRBJ2-5
CDR3 DNA: TGTGCCAGTAGTGACGGGACAGGCTACAATGAGCAGTTCTTC; CDR3 protein: CASSDGTGYNEQFF; D gene: TRBD1; V gene: TRBV19; clone size: NA; J gene: TRBJ2-1
CDR3 DNA: TGTGCCAGCAGCTTAGCGGGAGGGAAGTGGGACATTCAGTACTTC; CDR3 protein: CASSLAGGKWDIQYF; D gene: TRBD2; V gene: TRBV13; clone size: NA; J gene: TRBJ2-4
CDR3 DNA: TGTGCCAGCAGCCAGGGATTTGGCTCCTACGAGCAGTACTTC; CDR3 protein: CASSQGFGSYEQYF; D gene: NA; V gene: TRBV5-5; clone size: once; J gene: TRBJ2-7
CDR3 DNA: TGTGCCAGCAGTTTCTTAGCTAGCGGCACCGGGGAGCTGTTTTTT; CDR3 protein: CASSFLASGTGELFF; D gene: TRBD2; V gene: TRBV27; clone size: NA; J gene: TRBJ2-2
CDR3 DNA: TGTGCCGTTACGGAGAGGGGGCGAAGCACTGAAGCTTTCTTT; CDR3 protein: CAVTERGRSTEAFF; D gene: TRBD1; V gene: TRBV2; clone size: NA; J gene: TRBJ1-1
CDR3 DNA: TGTGCCAGCAGCTTACAGGATGCCGGGGAGCTGTTTTTT; CDR3 protein: CASSLQDAGELFF; D gene: NA; V gene: TRBV7-6; clone size: NA; J gene: TRBJ2-2
CDR3 DNA: TGTGCCAGCAGTTCGAAAGGGGCAGATACGCAGTATTTT; CDR3 protein: CASSSKGADTQYF; D gene: NA; V gene: TRBV6-5; clone size: NA; J gene: TRBJ2-3
CDR3 DNA: TGTGCCAGCAGCGTCACAGGGGGCGCGAAGACTGAAGCTTTCTTT; CDR3 protein: CASSVTGGAKTEAFF; D gene: TRBD1; V gene: TRBV7-9; clone size: NA; J gene: TRBJ1-1
CDR3 DNA: TGTGCCAGCAGCTTGAGGGAGACCTCCTACAATGAGCAGTTCTTC; CDR3 protein: CASSLRETSYNEQFF; D gene: NA; V gene: TRBV13; clone size: NA; J gene: TRBJ2-1
CDR3 DNA: TGTGCCAGTAATACAGGAGCCGAAGAGAGCGATTCTTTCTTT; CDR3 protein: CASNTGAEESDSFF; D gene: NA; V gene: TRBV19; clone size: NA; J gene: TRBJ1-1
CDR3 DNA: TGTGCCAGCAGCTTTACTTCAGTTCGACAGGGAGCCTATGGCTACACCTTC; CDR3 protein: CASSFTSVRQGAYGYTF; D gene: TRBD1; V gene: TRBV5-6; clone size: NA; J gene: TRBJ1-2